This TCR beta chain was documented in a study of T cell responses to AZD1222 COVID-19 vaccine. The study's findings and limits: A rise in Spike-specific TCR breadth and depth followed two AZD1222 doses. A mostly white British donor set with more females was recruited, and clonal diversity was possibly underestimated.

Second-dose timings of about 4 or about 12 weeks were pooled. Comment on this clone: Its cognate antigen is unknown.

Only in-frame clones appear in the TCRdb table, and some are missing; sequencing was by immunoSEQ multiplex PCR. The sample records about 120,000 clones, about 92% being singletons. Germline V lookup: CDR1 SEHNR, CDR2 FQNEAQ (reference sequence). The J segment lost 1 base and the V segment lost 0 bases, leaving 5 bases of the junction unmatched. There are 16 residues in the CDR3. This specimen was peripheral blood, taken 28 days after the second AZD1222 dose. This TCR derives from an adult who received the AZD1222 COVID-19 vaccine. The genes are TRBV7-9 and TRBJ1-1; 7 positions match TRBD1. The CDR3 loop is CASSLARDSKNTEAFF. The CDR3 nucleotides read TGTGCCAGCAGCTTAGCGCGGGACAGCAAGAACACTGAAGCTTTCTTT. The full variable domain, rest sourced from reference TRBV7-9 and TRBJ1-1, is DTGVSQNPRHKITKRGQNVTFRCDPISEHNRLYWYRQTLGQGPEFLTYFQNEAQLEKSRLLSDRFSAERPKGSFSTLEIQRTEQGDSAMYLCASSLARDSKNTEAFFGQGTRLTVV.